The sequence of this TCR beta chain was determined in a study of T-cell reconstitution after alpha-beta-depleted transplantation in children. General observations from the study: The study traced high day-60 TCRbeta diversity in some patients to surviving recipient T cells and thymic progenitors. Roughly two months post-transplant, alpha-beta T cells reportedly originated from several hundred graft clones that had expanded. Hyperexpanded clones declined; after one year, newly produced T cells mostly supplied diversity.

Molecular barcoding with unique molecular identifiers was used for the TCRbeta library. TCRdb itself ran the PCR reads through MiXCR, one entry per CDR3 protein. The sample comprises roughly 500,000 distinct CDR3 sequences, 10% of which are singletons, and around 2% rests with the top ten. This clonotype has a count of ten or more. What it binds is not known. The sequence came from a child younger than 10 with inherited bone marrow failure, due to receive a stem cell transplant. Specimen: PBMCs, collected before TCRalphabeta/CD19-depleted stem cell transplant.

CDR3 bases: TGCGCCAGCAGCTTGTCGCTAGCGTCTATTCACAATGAGCAGTTCTTC. It specifies CASSLSLASIHNEQFF. The chain employs TRBV5-1 and TRBJ2-1, with D possibly TRBD2 on 6 matching bases. The CDR3 has 16 amino acids. Trimming stripped 1 base from V and 5 bases from J, with 16 bases between. CDR1 and CDR2 (germline): SGHRS, YFSETQ.